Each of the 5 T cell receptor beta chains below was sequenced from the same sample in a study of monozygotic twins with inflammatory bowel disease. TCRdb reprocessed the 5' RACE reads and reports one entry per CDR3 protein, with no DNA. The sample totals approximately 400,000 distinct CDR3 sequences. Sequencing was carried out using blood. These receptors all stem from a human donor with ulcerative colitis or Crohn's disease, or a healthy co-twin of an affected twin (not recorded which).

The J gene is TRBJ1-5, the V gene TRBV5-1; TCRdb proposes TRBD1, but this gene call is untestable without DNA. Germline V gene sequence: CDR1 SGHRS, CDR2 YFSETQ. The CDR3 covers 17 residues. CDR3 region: CASSSYPTDYSNQPQHF.

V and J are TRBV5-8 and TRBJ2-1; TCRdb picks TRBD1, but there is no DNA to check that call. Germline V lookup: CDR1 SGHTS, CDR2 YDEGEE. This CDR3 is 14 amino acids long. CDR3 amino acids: CASSSPNVYNEQFF.

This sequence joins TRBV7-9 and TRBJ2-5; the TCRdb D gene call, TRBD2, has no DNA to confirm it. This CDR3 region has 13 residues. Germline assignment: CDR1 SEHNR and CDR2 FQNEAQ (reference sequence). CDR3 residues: CASSRGLTETQYF.

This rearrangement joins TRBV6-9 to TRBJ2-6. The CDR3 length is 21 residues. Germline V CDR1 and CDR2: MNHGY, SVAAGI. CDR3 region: CANSGEPNDDMAESGANVLTF.

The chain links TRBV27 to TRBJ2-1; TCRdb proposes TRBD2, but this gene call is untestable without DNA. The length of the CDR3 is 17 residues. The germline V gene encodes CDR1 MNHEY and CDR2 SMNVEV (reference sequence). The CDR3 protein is CASSPKTSGRAGSEQFF.